The T cell receptor (beta chain) under discussion was sequenced for a study of cytotoxic CD8 clonotypes in ibrutinib-treated CLL. V lost 3 bases and J 4 bases, leaving 13 bases between the germline ends. Germline V lookup: CDR1 MDHEN, CDR2 SYDVKM. The CDR3 runs 15 residues. Data came from immunoSEQ multiplex PCR; TCRdb stores just in-frame clones and leaves some out. The table lists some 350,000 clones, over 55% of them singletons, with about 5.9% in the top ten. Material: PBMCs, obtained after 36 months of ibrutinib treatment. The sequence was obtained from a human donor with chronic lymphocytic leukemia. The V call is TRBV28, the J call TRBJ1-3, with D maybe TRBD1 (6 bases). CDR3 residues: CASSLGGRRGNTIYF. The CDR3 bases are TGTGCCAGCAGTTTGGGGGGGCGGAGAGGAAACACCATATATTTT.